This T cell receptor beta chain was profiled in a study of cytomegalovirus exposure and HLA in healthy donors (dated by TCRdb to 2017 to 2019). Some background on the complete study: An earlier analysis of some 500 of the donors reported about 250 Gb of sequence data and 100 million to 130 million unique TCR beta sequences from about 180 million T cells. Around 320 gigabases of sequencing data and approximately 84 million unique TCR sequences were included in an early release covering 550 to 800 HLA-typed donors. Of the 300 to 500 genotyped donors, more than 75% were placed in the genetic ancestry cluster associated with self-reported Caucasian donors. The study aimed to test whether cataloging public T cell receptors could reveal signatures of past pathogen exposure. The T cell repertoires of several hundred subjects were profiled by immunosequencing and related to cytomegalovirus serostatus. Along with the roughly 670-subject first cohort, a separate validation cohort of over 90 different subjects was used. To predict cytomegalovirus infection status, the study brought together high-throughput TCR immunosequencing, statistical association of individual TCRs with disease status, and machine learning. A later analysis re-analyzed previously published TCR beta repertoires from roughly 600 donors and added high-resolution HLA genotyping to study TCR occurrence patterns. The later analysis used no new phenotypic data to find candidate immune exposures, relying instead on TCR beta sequences and their occurrence across donors. An earlier analysis of around 580 of the donors used high-throughput TCR beta sequencing to judge whether each TCR beta V gene segment behaved as functional or pseudogenic. Donor age, sex, ethnicity and CMV serostatus were compiled together with the repertoire data. In a later genetic analysis, genome-wide SNP genotypes for about three fifths of the roughly 670 donors were used, and that subset was treated as a discovery cohort. Every repertoire in the discovery cohort had been generated on one and the same sequencing platform. HLA typing included class I and class II loci at four-digit resolution. The number of typed donors differed by locus: about 629-640 for A, B, C, DRB1 and DQB1; roughly 510 for DQA1; fewer than 610 for DPA1; and roughly 470 for DPB1. Several DR-DQ haplotypes were treated as single units for association and clustering because of strong linkage in the cohort. Among about 400 genotyped donors of the cohort, an average of roughly 230,000 unique TCR beta nucleotide sequences was sequenced per donor, of which roughly 17% were non-productive.

The cohort comprised around 700 healthy bone marrow donors. At the time of sampling, every cohort member was nominally healthy, though immune exposures that went unrecorded were likely present. The donor tested CMV seronegative and was one of the 352 seronegative cohort members. A peripheral blood sample was provided by each donor, and peripheral blood mononuclear cells were used for TCR beta sequencing. The Qiagen DNeasy Blood Extraction Kit was used to extract genomic DNA from the blood cell samples. General conclusions and limits of the study: A total of 150 or so TCR beta chains were listed by the study as associated with cytomegalovirus. Some IMGT-functional V segments, including TRBV6-2 and TRBV6-3, could not be told apart with the 87-base-pair reads, so those segments were excluded. For the cohort, immune exposure information was limited to CMV serostatus. A few of the identified cytomegalovirus-associated TCR beta chains were confirmed in vitro to be specific for cytomegalovirus antigens. In a later analysis, several top co-occurrence clusters were reported to appear linked to parvovirus B19, influenza, CMV and Epstein-Barr virus. Broadly in line with IMGT annotations, most TCR beta V segments showed up in productive rearrangements about 87% or about 30% of the time in an earlier analysis of 587 of the donors. At a false discovery rate of 0.05, a later analysis linked 15,000 to 20,000 TCR beta sequences to specific HLA alleles. Linkage disequilibrium might explain the correlated functional status among segregating V segments, but an unknown experimental factor could not be ruled out. A cluster of highly shared sequence variants was judged likely to be a technical artifact of the sequencing pipeline. Sequencing depth was assumed to be roughly uniform across donors in the presence/absence analyses, though that assumption may not hold. Because HLA typing was unavailable for some donors at each locus, only the typed subset was used in association tests. Fewer than 20 rarely observed V segments, including chromosome 9 orphons, were excluded from the earlier analysis of several hundred of the donors because counts were too low. Most CMV-associated TCR beta chains appeared to be HLA-restricted in a later analysis, and the HLA associations seemed to be driven largely by CMV exposure. In a later analysis, HLA-associated TCR beta chains were found to be more clonally expanded and to have lower generation probabilities than equally common non-associated chains. In a later genetic analysis, a missense DCLRE1C variant was associated with V-gene and J-gene trimming of TCR beta chains, and the association was replicated in an independent cohort. Across donors, most TCR sequences were observed very rarely, whereas some public TCRs were present in many individuals. A further reported finding was that TCR beta sequences accurately predicted the HLA-A and HLA-B alleles for most subjects in the first cohort. Compared with the roughly 710-donor mean, donors in an Asian-associated ancestry cluster had fewer N-insertions in productive TCRs, according to a later genetic analysis. In a later analysis, the rate of TCR association differed among HLA loci, with DRB1 alleles having the most associated TCRs and HLA-C alleles having the fewest. The classifier was reported to diagnose cytomegalovirus status with high specificity and sensitivity in both the original and validation cohorts. When HLA alleles, especially DR and DQ, strongly co-occurred, TCR associations were difficult to assign to individual alleles. Only TCR beta chains were sequenced in this cohort, and the absence of alpha or paired-chain data limited detectable features. According to the authors, the approach could potentially be generalized to other disease states and immunological phenotypes.

A distance of 11 bases separates the germline ends of V and J, which lose 4 bases and 0 bases respectively. The germline V gene (reference sequence) sets CDR1 to SGHNT and CDR2 to YYREEE. Its CDR3 holds 14 amino acids, cysteine through phenylalanine. Left in the record is the CDR3 DNA by itself, 42 bases read in frame from the first base. As to this clone: There is no known antigen for this receptor. No qualities accompany the bases; no much larger clone lies one base away.

The library was made by the immunoSEQ multiplex PCR assay. For the multiplex PCR, a mixture combining 60 forward primers for TCR Vbeta segments and 13 reverse primers for TCR Jbeta segments was used. A multiplex PCR assay on genomic DNA amplified the CDR3 region of rearranged TCR beta genes. The Illumina HiSeq System was used to sequence the amplified TCR beta libraries as 87-base-pair reads. From the authors' description of their analysis: A later analysis counted about 76 million unique TCR beta chains across the 600 to 850 repertoires, and 10 million to 12 million of these chains were shared by at least two donors. Raw reads were error-corrected and collapsed into unique sequences with a nearest-neighbor algorithm that merged closely related sequences to remove PCR and sequencing errors. CDR3 sequences were aligned to IMGT reference sequences to assign V, D and J gene segments. For a sequence to be retained, at least a six-nucleotide match to both a V gene segment and a J gene segment was required. Rearrangements were called productive when the CDR3 lacked stop codons and stayed in frame with V and J; all others were non-productive. CDR3 was defined by IMGT convention, running from the second conserved V-encoded cysteine to the conserved J-encoded phenylalanine. In an earlier analysis of approximately 590 of the donors, sequences lacking an unambiguous match to a single V gene segment were excluded. An earlier analysis of a few hundred of the donors classified V segments as functional when productive rearrangements were above 56.7% and as segregating when the standard deviation between donors was above 5%. To diagnose cytomegalovirus status from the catalog of TCR beta chain sequences, a statistical classification framework was built. In a later analysis, TCR nucleotide sequences were compared against IMGT/GENE-DB human TR gene sequences so that V and J genes could be assigned. A later analysis assigned CDR3 sequences and most-parsimonious VDJ recombination scenarios with the TCRdist pipeline. In a later analysis, every TCR beta chain was defined by the combination of its CDR3 amino acid sequence and its V-gene family, and reads without a unique V-gene family were dropped. As a way to deal with suspected cross-contamination and a sequencing artifact, a later analysis dropped 450 to 600 nucleotide sequences that were highly shared and had low generation probability. In a later analysis, a clonal expansion index for each public chain was calculated from normalized within-repertoire ranks of inferred template counts. A later analysis computed generation probabilities with a VDJ recombination model fitted to out-of-frame rearrangements, and checked the results against IGoR. A later analysis scored TCR-TCR, TCR-HLA and TCR-CMV co-occurrence with hypergeometric tests, applying a repertoire-size bias correction to TCR pairs. False discovery rates were estimated in a later analysis by permuting HLA or CMV assignments 20 times. In a later analysis, co-occurring TCRs were grouped with DBSCAN, and TCRdist sequence similarity was added when clustering was performed within HLA-allele-positive subsets. For co-occurrence clustering, repertoires with fewer than 30,000 or more than 120,000 public chains were excluded, along with roughly 5 repertoires with anomalous nucleotide sharing. TCRdb's version of the immuneACCESS table is confined to in-frame rearrangements and falls short of the full clone set. An unresolved V gene accounts for under half of the shortfall where checked; the remainder is of unknown origin. For V, J and clone size, that table is used; D and trimming come from the DNA. In all, the sample holds over 130,000 clones, and 80% of those were seen once. 0.95% to 1.5% of the sample rests with the top ten.

The chain is made from TRBV5-4 and TRBJ2-7; a tentative D call is TRBD1 (6 bases match). The source material was PBMCs. The origin of this receptor is a female donor in good health and CMV-seronegative. For the CDR3, the sequence is CASSLGQNSYEQYF. The nucleotide sequence is TGTGCCAGCAGCCTAGGACAGAACTCCTACGAGCAGTACTTC.